This T cell receptor (beta chain) was observed in a study of T-cell reconstitution after alpha-beta-depleted transplantation in children. The TCRbeta library was prepared with unique molecular identifiers. TCRdb passed the PCR reads through MiXCR, listing each CDR3 protein once. The data show fewer than 700,000 distinct CDR3 sequences, with over 10% seen just once and 2% to 2.5% held by the top ten. The sample consisted of PBMCs, mostly from graft donor cells, taken 360 days after TCRalphabeta/CD19-depleted stem cell transplant. This TCR came from a male patient younger than 18 who had a stem cell transplant for acute myeloid leukemia, so the T cells may come from the graft donor.

This CDR3 is CAISGPYRGAGETQYF. CDR3 nucleotide sequence: TGTGCCATCAGTGGCCCCTATAGGGGCGCGGGAGAGACCCAGTACTTC. This chain connects TRBV10-3 to TRBJ2-5; the D gene could be TRBD1 or TRBD2 (5 bases each). Germline V lookup: CDR1 ENHRY, CDR2 SYGVKD. The CDR3 is 16 amino acids. The V and J ends lost 4 bases and 4 bases respectively, with 19 bases between them.